This T cell receptor beta chain was retrieved from a study of T-cell reconstitution after alpha-beta-depleted transplantation in children. This clonotype was seen more than once but under ten times. The CDR3 spans 14 residues. Trimming removed 6 bases at V and 5 bases at J, with 19 bases between. Germline V gene lookup returns CDR1 DFQATT and CDR2 SNEGSKA (reference sequence). Preparation of the TCRbeta library was carried out with unique molecular identifiers. TCRdb re-called the PCR reads with MiXCR, one entry per CDR3 protein. The table shows 640,000 or so distinct CDR3 sequences, with around a sixth occurring only once.

This specimen consisted of PBMCs from the stem cell graft donor, obtained from the stem cell graft. This chain connects TRBV20-1 to TRBJ2-5, with a possible D match to TRBD2 (6 bases). This TCR was sampled from a human donor who donated a stem cell graft to a child with acute myeloid leukemia. The CDR3 loop is CSAPRLGVMETQYF. The CDR3, as DNA: TGCAGTGCGCCGAGACTAGGGGTGATGGAGACCCAGTACTTC.